This T cell receptor beta chain originates from a study of T cells in Graves' hyperthyroidism and ophthalmopathy. Germline V gene lookup returns CDR1 SNHLY and CDR2 FYNNEI. The V end lost 3 bases, the J end lost 1 base, and 10 bases lay between the germline ends. CDR3 size: 15 residues. The source of the PBMCs was less than 12 ml of fresh peripheral blood. Amplification yielded TCR beta CDR3 regions, with RNA transcripts as the source. The HTBI primer set served for first-round RT-PCR of the TCR CDR3. TCRdb redid the calling of the multiplex PCR reads with MiXCR, one entry per CDR3 protein. The table includes 500,000 or so distinct CDR3 sequences, roughly 17% detected once. In its sample, this clonotype was seen many times.

The chain couples TRBV2 to TRBJ2-1, with D possibly matching TRBD2 (5 bases). The clonotype comes from a woman aged 18-29 years with Graves' ophthalmopathy. The sample consisted of blood. CDR3 nucleotides: TGTGCCAGCAGTGAGAGGGCTATTTCCTACAATGAGCAGTTCTTC. As protein: CASSERAISYNEQFF.